Listed below are T cell receptor beta chains from one sample, sequenced in a study of cytomegalovirus exposure and HLA in healthy donors. Measured with immunoSEQ multiplex PCR; TCRdb has only the in-frame clones, and not every one. Of about 120,000 clones listed, 85% to 90% are singletons. Sequencing input: PBMCs. All receptors come from a woman in her 30s in good health and CMV-seronegative. Each CDR3 is given with its conserved first and last residue. D genes are given only for firm matches. Rows give clone size only sometimes, using once, few, many, or a class for an expanded clone.

- TRBJ2-1 TRBD2 TRBV10-3 TGTGCCATCAGTGTTGCGGGGGGGCGGCACAATGAGCAGTTCTTC CAISVAGGRHNEQFF
once TRBJ2-5 TRBD2 TRBV4-3 TGCGCCAGCAGCCAAGATCCCAGCGGGGGGAGAGAGACCCAGTACTTC CASSQDPSGGRETQYF
- TRBJ1-2 TRBD1 TRBV27 TGTGCCAGCAGTTGGGGACAGTCCTATGGCTACACCTTC CASSWGQSYGYTF
- TRBJ1-2 TRBD1 TRBV5-6 TGTGCCAGCAGCCTTATCATATTAAACAGGGGCGACTATGGCTACACCTTC CASSLIILNRGDYGYTF
- TRBJ2-1 - TRBV30 TGTGCCTGGAGTCCACCGGACTTTACGAGCTCCTACAATGAGCAGTTCTTC CAWSPPDFTSSYNEQFF
- TRBJ2-7 TRBD1 TRBV13 TGTGCCAGCAGCTTCCCCGGGACAGGGCGGGACGAGCAGTACTTC CASSFPGTGRDEQYF
- TRBJ2-1 - TRBV6-1 TGTGCCAGCAGTGAACAGGGGATGGACAATGAGCAGTTCTTC CASSEQGMDNEQFF
- TRBJ2-1 TRBD2 TRBV9 TGTGCCAGCAGCCTTAGCGGGGGCCTCTCCTACAATGAGCAGTTCTTC CASSLSGGLSYNEQFF
- TRBJ1-2 - TRBV2 TGTGCCAGCAGTGAATCCGGAGCTTTCTATGGCTACACCTTC CASSESGAFYGYTF
- TRBJ1-3 TRBD1 TRBV28 TGTGCCAGCAGTCAGAACAGGGGCCGAAACACCATATATTTT CASSQNRGRNTIYF
few TRBJ2-7 - TRBV6-5 TGTGCCAGCAGTCGCATGACACACTACGAGCAGTACTTC CASSRMTHYEQYF
once TRBJ1-2 TRBD1 TRBV19 TGTGCCAGTATATTGTCGGGGACAGGGCCTTCGTATGGCTACACCTTC CASILSGTGPSYGYTF
once TRBJ1-6 TRBD1 TRBV7-2 TGTGCCAGCAGGGGGACAGGGGAAAGTTCACCCCTCCACTTT CASRGTGESSPLHF
- TRBJ2-5 - TRBV11-2 TGTGCCAGCAGCTTAAGTCGAGGGCTAGAAAAAGAGACCCAGTACTTC CASSLSRGLEKETQYF
- TRBJ1-2 TRBD1 TRBV4-3 TGCGCCAGCAGCCAAGATTGGGGGGGACAGGGCGGCGGCTACACCTTC CASSQDWGGQGGGYTF
- TRBJ2-3 TRBD1 TRBV9 TGTGCCAGCAGCCCGGAAGGGACAGAGATCACAGATACGCAGTATTTT CASSPEGTEITDTQYF
- TRBJ2-1 TRBD2 TRBV5-1 TGCGCCAGCAGCGGGACTAGCGGGGGCCTCGGCGGTGGGTCCTACAATGAGCAGTTCTTC CASSGTSGGLGGGSYNEQFF
- TRBJ1-4 - TRBV27 TGTGCCAGCAGTTTCGGCGGTCATCCTGCAACTAATGAAAAACTGTTTTTT CASSFGGHPATNEKLFF
once TRBJ2-7 TRBD2 TRBV4-1 TGCGCCAGCAGCCATCGTAGCGGGGGCGTCGGTATCCACGAGCAGTACTTC CASSHRSGGVGIHEQYF
- TRBJ1-1 - TRBV6-6 TGTGCCAGCAGTTATTACGTCGGGGGGGGAGCTTTCTTT CASSYYVGGGAFF
once TRBJ2-1 - TRBV7-8 TGTGCCAGCAGCTTAGAGTTGGGGGGGCTAGCTGTTGAGCAGTTCTTC CASSLELGGLAVEQFF
- TRBJ2-5 TRBD2 TRBV5-1 TGCGCCAGCAGCCCGGGACTAGCGGGGGGGGCCACACTAGAGACCCAGTACTTC CASSPGLAGGATLETQYF
- TRBJ1-3 TRBD1 TRBV30 TGTGCCTGGAGGGACGACAGGGTGAACACCATATATTTT CAWRDDRVNTIYF
- TRBJ2-3 - TRBV2 TGTGCCAGCAGAAAGTCCGGAGATACGCAGTATTTT CASRKSGDTQYF
- TRBJ2-7 TRBD1 TRBV4-1 TGCGCCAGCAGCGCCCAACAGGGGGCCCTCTACGAGCAGTACTTC CASSAQQGALYEQYF
- TRBJ2-7 TRBD1 TRBV5-1 TGCGCCAGCAGCCTTGGACAGGGGGCGAACGAGCAGTACTTC CASSLGQGANEQYF
- TRBJ1-3 TRBD1 TRBV11-2 TGTGCCAGCTCAAGGCCCGGGACAGCCGGAAACACCATATATTTT CASSRPGTAGNTIYF
once TRBJ2-7 TRBD1 TRBV19 TGTGCCAGTAGTTTCACCGGGACAGGGGTATTCGAGCAGTACTTC CASSFTGTGVFEQYF
- TRBJ2-5 - TRBV7-2 TGTGCCAGCACCCCGGGCCTAGCCAGAGAGACCCAGTACTTC CASTPGLARETQYF
- TRBJ2-1 - TRBV19 TGTGCCAGCGCTAGGTGGGGAACGGGATCAGCCCCCCATGAGCAGTTCTTC CASARWGTGSAPHEQFF
- TRBJ2-7 TRBD2 TRBV7-8 TGTGCCAGCATCAGGACTAGCGGGGGTTACGAGCAGTACTTC CASIRTSGGYEQYF
- TRBJ1-6 TRBD1 TRBV2 TGTGCCAGCAGTCGACAGGGAATCGGAAATTCACCCCTCCACTTT CASSRQGIGNSPLHF
- TRBJ1-6 TRBD1 TRBV2 TGTGCCAGCAGGTCTACAGGGGATCTATCTTATAATTCACCCCTCCACTTT CASRSTGDLSYNSPLHF